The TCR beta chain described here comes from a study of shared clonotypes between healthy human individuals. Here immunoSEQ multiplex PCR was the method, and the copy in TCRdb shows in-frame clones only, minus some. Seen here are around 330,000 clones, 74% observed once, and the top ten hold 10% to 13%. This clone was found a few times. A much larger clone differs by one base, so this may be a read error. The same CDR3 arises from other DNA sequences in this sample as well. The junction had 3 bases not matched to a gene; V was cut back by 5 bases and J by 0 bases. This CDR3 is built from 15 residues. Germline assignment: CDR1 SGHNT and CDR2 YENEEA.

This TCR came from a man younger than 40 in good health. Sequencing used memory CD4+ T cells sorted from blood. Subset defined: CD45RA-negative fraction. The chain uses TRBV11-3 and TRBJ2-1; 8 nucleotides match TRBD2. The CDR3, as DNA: TGTGCCAGCAGCCCCAGCGGGAGCTCCTACAATGAGCAGTTCTTC. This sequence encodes CASSPSGSSYNEQFF.